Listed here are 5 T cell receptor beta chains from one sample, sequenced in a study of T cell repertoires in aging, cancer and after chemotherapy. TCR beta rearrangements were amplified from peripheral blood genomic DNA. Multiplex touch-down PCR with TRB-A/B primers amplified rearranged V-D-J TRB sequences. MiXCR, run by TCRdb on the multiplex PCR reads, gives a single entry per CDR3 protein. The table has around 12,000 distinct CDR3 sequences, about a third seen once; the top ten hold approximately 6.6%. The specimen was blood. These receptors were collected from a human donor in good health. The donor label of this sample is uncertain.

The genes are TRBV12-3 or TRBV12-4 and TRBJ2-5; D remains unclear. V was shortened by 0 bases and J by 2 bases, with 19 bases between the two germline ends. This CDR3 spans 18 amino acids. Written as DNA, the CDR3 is TGTGCCAGCAGTTTAGCGTTCTGGGTACAACTACCTCAAGAGACCCAGTACTTC. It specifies CASSLAFWVQLPQETQYF.

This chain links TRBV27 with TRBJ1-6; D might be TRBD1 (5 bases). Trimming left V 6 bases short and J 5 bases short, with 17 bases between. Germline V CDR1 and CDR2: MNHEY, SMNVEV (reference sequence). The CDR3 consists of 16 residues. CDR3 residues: CASRGAWGSNNSPLHF. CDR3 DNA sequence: TGTGCCAGCAGAGGGGCCTGGGGATCAAATAATTCACCCCTCCACTTT.

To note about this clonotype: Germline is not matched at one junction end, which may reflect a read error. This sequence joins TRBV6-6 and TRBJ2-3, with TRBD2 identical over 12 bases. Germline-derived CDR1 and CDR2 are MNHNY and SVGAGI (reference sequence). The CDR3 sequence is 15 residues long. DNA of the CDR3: TGCGCCAGCAGTGGACTAGCGGGAATCACAGATACGCAGTATTTT. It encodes CASSGLAGITDTQYF.

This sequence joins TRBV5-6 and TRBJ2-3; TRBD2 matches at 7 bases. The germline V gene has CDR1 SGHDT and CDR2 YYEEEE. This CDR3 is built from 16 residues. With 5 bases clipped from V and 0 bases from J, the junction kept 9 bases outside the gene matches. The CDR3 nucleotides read TGTGCCAGCAGTTTGAGACTAGCTGCTAGCACAGATACGCAGTATTTT. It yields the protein CASSLRLAASTDTQYF. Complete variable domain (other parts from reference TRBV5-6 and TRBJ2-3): DAGVTQSPTHLIKTRGQQVTLRCSPKSGHDTVSWYQQALGQGPQFIFQYYEEEERQRGNFPDRFSGHQFPNYSSELNVNALLLGDSALYLCASSLRLAASTDTQYFGPGTRLTVL.

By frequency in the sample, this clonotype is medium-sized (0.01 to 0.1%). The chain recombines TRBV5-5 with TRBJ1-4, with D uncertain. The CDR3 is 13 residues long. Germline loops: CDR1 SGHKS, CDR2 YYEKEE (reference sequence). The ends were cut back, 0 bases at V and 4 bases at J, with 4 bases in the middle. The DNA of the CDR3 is TGTGCCAGCAGCTTGGATCTTAATGAAAAACTGTTTTTT. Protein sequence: CASSLDLNEKLFF.